This is a list of T cell receptor beta chains from one sample in a study of control samples from healthy donors and cancer patients. Repertoires were generated with immunoSEQ multiplex PCR, while TCRdb's copy carries only in-frame clones and drops some. The data show 70,000 to 100,000 clones, roughly 91% seen once. The sample was blood. The origin of the receptors is a woman aged 60-75 years in good health. The CDR3 runs from the conserved cysteine through the conserved F or W. The order of the fields is CDR3 DNA, CDR3 protein, V gene, clone size, J gene, D gene. A D gene is named only where the DNA matches it firmly. Rows give clone size only sometimes, using once, few, many, or a class for an expanded clone.

TGTGCCAGTAGTTCCAACACTGAAGCTTTCTTT	CASSSNTEAFF	TRBV19	-	TRBJ1-1	-
TGTGCCAGCAGCTCCAAATTGACCGGGGAGCTGTTTTTT	CASSSKLTGELFF	TRBV7-9	-	TRBJ2-2	-
TGTGCCAGCAGCATCTACAATGAGCAGTTCTTC	CASSIYNEQFF	TRBV11-3	-	TRBJ2-1	-
TGCGCCAGCAGCCTCGGGACAGGGGGAGCGAACACTGAAGCTTTCTTT	CASSLGTGGANTEAFF	TRBV5-1	-	TRBJ1-1	TRBD1
TGTGCCAGCAGCCAGGGTGGCAGTCTAAATCAGCCCCAGCATTTT	CASSQGGSLNQPQHF	TRBV5-6	-	TRBJ1-5	-
TGCGCCAGCAGCCAAGGTGGGGCAGGGGGAAACACCATATATTTT	CASSQGGAGGNTIYF	TRBV4-1	-	TRBJ1-3	-
TGTGCCAGCAGTCGGGACAGCCGTCCTGCCTACGAGCAGTACTTC	CASSRDSRPAYEQYF	TRBV6-5	once	TRBJ2-7	TRBD1
TGCAGCGCCGGGACTAGTCGGACCGGGGAGCTGTTTTTT	CSAGTSRTGELFF	TRBV29-1	-	TRBJ2-2	TRBD2
TGTGCCAGCAGGCGGGGGCAGGGGGCAAACGAGCAGTACTTC	CASRRGQGANEQYF	TRBV6-5	-	TRBJ2-7	-
TGTGCCAGCAGCTCCGGGGTGCTCTGGGGTGGCTACACCTTC	CASSSGVLWGGYTF	TRBV7-2	-	TRBJ1-2	-
TGCAGCGTGTGGGACAGGGGAATTGCTAACTATGGCTACACCTTC	CSVWDRGIANYGYTF	TRBV29-1	-	TRBJ1-2	TRBD1
TGTGCCAGCAGCTTGGGACCAACTTCCTACGAGCAGTACTTC	CASSLGPTSYEQYF	TRBV7-8	once	TRBJ2-7	-
TGTGCCACCAGTGACCCTTCGACAGGGGGCACTGAAGCTTTCTTT	CATSDPSTGGTEAFF	TRBV24-1	once	TRBJ1-1	TRBD1
TGTGCCAGCAGCGTAGGGGACAGGGTCTTCGGAGACACCATATATTTT	CASSVGDRVFGDTIYF	TRBV9	-	TRBJ1-3	TRBD1
TGTGCCAGCAGCGGCATCCAGGGGAACTATGGCTACACCTTC	CASSGIQGNYGYTF	TRBV7-2	-	TRBJ1-2	-
TGCGCCAGCAGCGCAAGGACCGGACGGAGCTCCTACAATGAGCAGTTCTTC	CASSARTGRSSYNEQFF	TRBV5-1	-	TRBJ2-1	-
TGTGCCAGCTCACCAGCGGGCGGCCCCTACGAGCAGTACTTC	CASSPAGGPYEQYF	TRBV18	-	TRBJ2-7	-
TGTGCCCCGAGAAGTCACATGAGCTACGAGCAGTACTTC	CAPRSHMSYEQYF	TRBV15	few	TRBJ2-7	-
TGTGCCAGCAGCATCAGGCCCGGGACAGGGAGGATCCGGTACTTC	CASSIRPGTGRIRYF	TRBV5-4	-	TRBJ2-7	TRBD1
TGTGCCGCGGGGCGGCTAGCGGGAGGTAATGAGCAGTTCTTC	CAAGRLAGGNEQFF	TRBV7-9	-	TRBJ2-1	TRBD2
TGCGCCAGCCGGCGACAGCTAACTAATTCACCCCTCCACTTT	CASRRQLTNSPLHF	TRBV5-1	-	TRBJ1-6	-
TGTGCCAGCAGTCCAAGCCCCTTCTACGAGCAGTACTTC	CASSPSPFYEQYF	TRBV3-1/TRBV3-2	-	TRBJ2-7	-
TGTGCCACCAGCAGAGATGGGTATCAGCCCCAGCATTTT	CATSRDGYQPQHF	TRBV15	once	TRBJ1-5	-
TGCGCCAGCAGCCAAGAGGGGGCAGGGGCCTACGAGCAGTACTTC	CASSQEGAGAYEQYF	TRBV4-3	-	TRBJ2-7	-
TGTGCCAGCAGCTTCGGGACAGTCAATGAAAAACTGTTTTTT	CASSFGTVNEKLFF	TRBV5-6	once	TRBJ1-4	TRBD1
TGTGCCAGCAGTGAATATAGGACAGCCTACGAGCAGTACTTC	CASSEYRTAYEQYF	TRBV25-1	-	TRBJ2-7	-
TGTGCCAGCAGGGACAGGGGGGGCTACACCTTC	CASRDRGGYTF	TRBV9	-	TRBJ1-2	TRBD1
TGTGCCAGTAGCAAGGGGGCTGGTCCTACGTATCAGCCCCAGCATTTT	CASSKGAGPTYQPQHF	TRBV19	-	TRBJ1-5	TRBD1
TGTGCCAGCAGACGGGGACAGACCTACAATGAGCAGTTCTTC	CASRRGQTYNEQFF	TRBV28	-	TRBJ2-1	TRBD1
TGTGCCAGCAGTGAAGCCACTGTCAGGAAAAGAGGCTTCTTC	CASSEATVRKRGFF	TRBV6-1	-	TRBJ2-1	-
TGTGCCAGCAGAACACCAGGGTACGAGCAGTACTTC	CASRTPGYEQYF	TRBV6-6	-	TRBJ2-7	-
TGTGCCAGCAGTTATGGACAGGGGTCAACTGAAGCTTTCTTT	CASSYGQGSTEAFF	TRBV6-2/TRBV6-3	-	TRBJ1-1	TRBD1
TGTGCCAGCAGCTACCGAGAGGGCCCGAACACTGAAGCTTTCTTT	CASSYREGPNTEAFF	TRBV5-4	-	TRBJ1-1	-
TGTGCCAGCAGCTTAGCGGGTAGCTCCAATGAGCAGTTCTTC	CASSLAGSSNEQFF	TRBV11-3	-	TRBJ2-1	-
TGCGCCGGTGGGACTAGCGGGGGGCCCGGGGAGCTGTTTTTT	CAGGTSGGPGELFF	TRBV10-2	-	TRBJ2-2	TRBD2
TGTGCCAGCAGCGTACAGGGCGGACTTAAGAATTCACCCCTCCACTTT	CASSVQGGLKNSPLHF	TRBV28	-	TRBJ1-6	-
TGTGCCACAACAGAGGCCACTGAAGCTTTCTTT	CATTEATEAFF	TRBV10-3	-	TRBJ1-1	-
TGTGCCAGCAGTTTATCGTGGGGAAGGGCGAACTACGAGCAGTACTTC	CASSLSWGRANYEQYF	TRBV27	-	TRBJ2-7	-
TGTGCCAGCAGCTTGGGCTTCGAGACCCAGTACTTC	CASSLGFETQYF	TRBV11-3	-	TRBJ2-5	-
TGCGCCAGCAGCTCTATGAATAATTCACCCCTCCACTTT	CASSSMNNSPLHF	TRBV5-1	-	TRBJ1-6	-
TGTGCCAGCAGTACAAGTGCTCTATATGGCTACACCTTC	CASSTSALYGYTF	TRBV25-1	-	TRBJ1-2	-
TGCGCCAGCAGCTTGAGCTGGGGATCTGGAAACACCATATATTTT	CASSLSWGSGNTIYF	TRBV5-1	-	TRBJ1-3	-
TGTGCCAGCAGCTTGGAGGTGGAGGCAGCTTCCGGTGAGCAGTTCTTC	CASSLEVEAASGEQFF	TRBV5-6	once	TRBJ2-1	-
TGTGCCAGCAGTTTCTCCTCCGGGACTGTTTTCTACGAGCAGTACTTC	CASSFSSGTVFYEQYF	TRBV27	once	TRBJ2-7	-
TGTGCCAGCAGCCCGAACACCGGGGAGCTGTTTTTT	CASSPNTGELFF	TRBV5-4	-	TRBJ2-2	-